Below are 31 T cell receptor beta chains sequenced from a single sample in a study of cytomegalovirus exposure and HLA in healthy donors. This PCR relied on a set of 60 Vbeta primers and 13 Jbeta primers. TCRdb keeps only in-frame clones here, not all; method: immunoSEQ multiplex PCR. The sample consists of 130,000 or so clones, 75% to 85% of them appearing once. The sequencing sample was made of PBMCs. The receptor source for this set is a woman aged 50 to 60 in good health and CMV-seropositive.

This chain joins TRBV27 and TRBJ2-7, with D maybe TRBD1 (6 bases). CDR1 is MNHEY, CDR2 SMNVEV, per germline (reference sequence). The V end lost 2 bases, the J end lost 12 bases, and 14 bases lay between the germline ends. This CDR3 region has 12 residues. CDR3 sequence: CASSLERTVWYF. In nucleotides, the CDR3 is TGTGCCAGCAGTTTAGAGAGGACAGTGTGGTACTTC.

The chain has TRBV6-6 and TRBJ1-1; TRBD1 aligns across 11 bases. The CDR3 consists of 16 residues. In germline, CDR1 is MNHNY, CDR2 SVGAGI (reference sequence). With 2 bases clipped from V and 5 bases from J, the junction kept 7 bases outside the gene matches. CDR3 in DNA: TGTGCCAGCAGTTACATGGACAGGGGGCCAGGGACTGAAGCTTTCTTT. Translated, it gives CASSYMDRGPGTEAFF.

V gene TRBV30 combines with J gene TRBJ2-6; TRBD1 matches 7 bases. The CDR3 spans 18 residues. Germline loops: CDR1 GTSNPN, CDR2 SVGIG (reference sequence). The trim removed 2 bases at V and 2 bases at J, leaving 12 bases unmatched. Written as DNA, the CDR3 is TGTGCCTGGAGTCGGGACAGATCCTTCCGGACTGGGGCCAACGTCCTGACTTTC. Protein sequence: CAWSRDRSFRTGANVLTF. The full variable domain, with the rest looked up from reference TRBV30 and TRBJ2-6, is SQTIHQWPATLVQPVGSPLSLECTVEGTSNPNLYWYRQAAGRGLQLLFYSVGIGQISSEVPQNLSASRPQDRQFILSSKKLLLSDSGFYLCAWSRDRSFRTGANVLTFGAGSRLTVL.

The gene calls are TRBV14 and TRBJ1-4; D possibly corresponds to TRBD1 (6 bases). The CDR3 has 15 amino acids. Germline lookup yields CDR1 SGHDN and CDR2 FVKESK. Trimming pared 5 bases from V and 7 bases from J, leaving 17 bases between. The CDR3 reads CASSSERGAREKLFF. DNA for the CDR3: TGTGCCAGCAGCTCTGAGCGGGGGGCCCGTGAAAAACTGTTTTTT.

The chain couples TRBV12-5 to TRBJ1-4; D unclear. Germline V gives CDR1 LGHNT, CDR2 FRNRAP. The CDR3 length is 14 residues. Trimming left V 7 bases short and J 5 bases short, with 14 bases between. The CDR3: CASARGGNNEKLFF. CDR3 coding DNA: TGTGCTAGTGCCAGAGGAGGGAACAATGAAAAACTGTTTTTT.

V gene TRBV5-4 combines with J gene TRBJ1-2, with TRBD1 matching over 7 bases. V dropped 4 bases and J dropped 2; count of bases not matched to a gene: 8. CDR3 size: 15 residues. Looked up from germline, CDR1 is SGHNT and CDR2 is YYREEE (reference sequence). The CDR3: CASSPYTGANYGYTF. CDR3 bases: TGTGCCAGCAGCCCTTATACAGGGGCGAACTATGGCTACACCTTC.

The chain carries TRBV5-8 and TRBJ1-2; D is uncertain. Germline assignment: CDR1 SGHTS and CDR2 YDEGEE. This CDR3 is built from 13 residues. Trimming removed 0 bases at V and 4 bases at J, with 7 bases between. The chain's CDR3 is CASSLVSSYGYTF. CDR3 sequence (DNA): TGTGCCAGCAGCTTGGTATCCAGCTATGGCTACACCTTC.

CDR3 sequence: CASSFSGTGNPNQHNEQFF. CDR3 in DNA: TGCGCCAGCAGCTTTTCGGGGACAGGAAACCCCAACCAGCACAATGAGCAGTTCTTC. The chain uses TRBV5-1 and TRBJ2-1; TRBD1 agrees at 8 bases. The CDR3 is 19 residues long. V was clipped by 2 bases and J by 5 bases; unmatched bases: 18. The germline V gene encodes CDR1 SGHRS and CDR2 YFSETQ.

This chain uses TRBV15 with TRBJ2-5; TRBD1 matches at 10 bases. The germline V gene has CDR1 LNHNV and CDR2 YYDKDF (reference sequence). The CDR3 contains 17 residues. The J segment lost 4 bases and the V segment lost 1 base, leaving 9 bases of the junction unmatched. The chain's CDR3 is CATSRGSGDRGLETQYF. CDR3 DNA: TGTGCCACCAGCAGAGGTTCTGGGGACAGGGGATTAGAGACCCAGTACTTC.

This clone was seen a few times. The V gene is TRBV7-8, the J gene TRBJ1-4; 7 bases align to TRBD1. The junction had 2 bases not matched to a gene; V was cut back by 1 base and J by 3 bases. This CDR3 spans 15 amino acids. The germline CDR1 and CDR2 sequences are SGHVS and FQNEAQ. CDR3: CASSLGTGANEKLFF. The CDR3 nucleotides are TGTGCCAGCAGCTTAGGGACAGGAGCTAATGAAAAACTGTTTTTT.

This sequence joins TRBV6-1 and TRBJ1-5; perhaps TRBD1 as D (5 bases). Germline CDR1 reads MNHNS; CDR2 reads SASEGT. The CDR3 has 15 amino acids. V lost 6 bases and J lost 1, with 13 bases in between. For the CDR3, the DNA is TGTGCCAGCAGGCCCCAGGGTTACAGCAATCAGCCCCAGCATTTT. This sequence encodes CASRPQGYSNQPQHF.

The CDR3 spells CASCSSHRATNEKLFF. DNA of the CDR3: TGTGCCAGTTGTTCTTCTCACAGAGCAACTAATGAAAAACTGTTTTTT. This chain joins TRBV19 and TRBJ1-4; D is ambiguous. Per germline, CDR1 LNHDA and CDR2 SQIVND (reference sequence). Trimming took 8 bases from V and 0 from J, leaving 16 bases between them. This CDR3 spans 16 amino acids.

The rearrangement joins TRBV13 to TRBJ2-4; 11 bases map to TRBD2. Germline V gene data show CDR1 as PRHDT and CDR2 as FYEKMQ (reference sequence). This CDR3 has 18 residues. After removal of 4 bases from V and 5 bases from J, the junction contained 13 bases not matched to a gene. The chain's CDR3 is CASSSQSNSGRVENIQYF. The DNA for the CDR3 is TGTGCCAGCAGCTCCCAGTCAAATAGCGGGAGGGTGGAAAACATTCAGTACTTC.

The CDR3 here is CASSLGLAGNTIYF. The CDR3 DNA follows: TGTGCCAGCAGCTTAGGTCTAGCTGGAAACACCATATATTTT. This sequence joins TRBV7-8 and TRBJ1-3; no clear D gene. This CDR3 has 14 residues. Germline-derived CDR1 and CDR2 are SGHVS and FQNEAQ. Deletions cut 1 base from V and 2 bases from J, with 6 bases between. Together with reference TRBV7-8 and TRBJ1-3, the CDR3 gives the full variable domain: GAGVSQSPRYKVAKRGQDVALRCDPISGHVSLFWYQQALGQGPEFLTYFQNEAQLDKSGLPSDRFFAERPEGSVSTLKIQRTQQEDSAVYLCASSLGLAGNTIYFGEGSWLTVV.

The chain recombines TRBV19 with TRBJ2-1; maybe TRBD2 (5 bases). With 6 bases removed from V and 6 bases from J, the gap between germline ends came to 9 bases. From germline, CDR1 is LNHDA and CDR2 SQIVND (reference sequence). The CDR3 loop spans 12 amino acids. This chain's CDR3 is CASRSSGNEQFF. The CDR3 DNA is TGTGCCAGTAGATCCAGCGGCAATGAGCAGTTCTTC.

This clone was seen a few times. The chain has TRBV2 and TRBJ1-2; TRBD1 matches 7 bases. Germline loops: CDR1 SNHLY, CDR2 FYNNEI. V lost 5 bases and J lost 6; bases outside the gene matches: 6. This CDR3 has 13 residues. CDR3 in DNA: TGTGCCAGCAGTAAAGACAGGGTTGATGGCTACACCTTC. Translation gives CASSKDRVDGYTF.

This clone was picked up one time. The chain is built from TRBV5-1 and TRBJ2-7; TRBD2 aligns across 12 bases. Per the germline V gene, CDR1 is SGHRS and CDR2 is YFSETQ. V shed 3 bases, J shed 1 base, and the junction held 2 bases outside the gene matches. The CDR3 sequence is 15 residues long. The CDR3 sequence is CASSSLAGGSYEQYF. The CDR3 coding sequence is TGCGCCAGCAGCTCGCTAGCGGGGGGGTCCTACGAGCAGTACTTC.

This clone turned up a few times. The V gene is TRBV2, the J gene TRBJ1-6; no clear D. From germline, CDR1 is SNHLY and CDR2 FYNNEI. This CDR3 comprises 15 residues. The V gene lost 7 bases and the J gene lost 7 bases, with 17 bases spanning the gap. DNA of the CDR3: TGTGCCAGCACCCCTTGGGCGGGTATAAATTCACCCCTCCACTTT. It translates to CASTPWAGINSPLHF.

The gene calls are TRBV7-9 and TRBJ2-7, with 7 positions matching TRBD2. This CDR3 contains 14 residues. Trimming cost V 5 bases and J 0 bases; bases outside gene matches: 4. Per germline, CDR1 SEHNR and CDR2 FQNEAQ (reference sequence). The CDR3 spells CASSPSGTSYEQYF. In DNA, the CDR3 is TGTGCCAGCAGCCCAAGCGGGACCTCCTACGAGCAGTACTTC. Supplemented by reference TRBV7-9 and TRBJ2-7, the full variable domain reads DTGVSQNPRHKITKRGQNVTFRCDPISEHNRLYWYRQTLGQGPEFLTYFQNEAQLEKSRLLSDRFSAERPKGSFSTLEIQRTEQGDSAMYLCASSPSGTSYEQYFGPGTRLTVT.

The chain recombines TRBV13 with TRBJ2-5; D gene uncertain. With 3 bases removed from V and 5 bases from J, the gap between germline ends came to 4 bases. The CDR3 is 11 amino acids. Germline CDR1 PRHDT, CDR2 FYEKMQ (reference sequence). CDR3 sequence (DNA): TGTGCCAGCAGCTTGAGTGAGACCCAGTACTTC. Its translation: CASSLSETQYF.

The CDR3: CASSPRLIRETQYF. The CDR3 DNA reads TGTGCCAGCAGTCCGCGACTAATCCGAGAGACCCAGTACTTC. The chain carries TRBV27 and TRBJ2-5; tentative D call: TRBD2 (5 bases). This CDR3 comprises 14 residues. V lost 5 bases and J 4 bases, leaving 14 bases between the germline ends. Germline lookup yields CDR1 MNHEY and CDR2 SMNVEV (reference sequence).

This sequence joins TRBV7-2 and TRBJ1-5; D gene uncertain. The germline gives CDR1 SGHTA, CDR2 FQGNSA. V dropped 4 bases and J dropped 3 bases, with 13 bases sitting between them. This CDR3 spans 15 amino acids. CDR3: CASSSEASLNQPQHF. CDR3 coding DNA: TGTGCCAGCAGCTCCGAGGCCAGCCTCAATCAGCCCCAGCATTTT.

The chain links TRBV6-1 to TRBJ2-7; maybe TRBD2 (5 bases). CDR3 length equals 15 residues. CDR1 and CDR2 (germline): MNHNS, SASEGT. The V end lost 4 bases, the J end lost 0 bases, and 13 bases lay between the germline ends. The CDR3 bases are TGTGCCAGCAGTGTTGAGGGTGGCATCTCCTACGAGCAGTACTTC. Its translation: CASSVEGGISYEQYF.

V gene TRBV19 combines with J gene TRBJ1-5; D perhaps matches TRBD1 (6 bases). The V end was cut by 7 bases, the J end by 2 bases, with 18 bases between. The CDR3 covers 16 residues. The V gene's germline CDR1 is LNHDA and CDR2 SQIVND (reference sequence). Here the CDR3 reads CASIPGGDIGNQPQHF. As DNA, the CDR3 is TGTGCCAGTATACCTGGGGGGGACATAGGCAATCAGCCCCAGCATTTT.

The V call is TRBV7-2, the J call TRBJ1-3, with D maybe TRBD1 (6 bases). The CDR3 covers 15 residues. CDR1 and CDR2 (germline): SGHTA, FQGNSA. V shed 5 bases and J shed 4 bases, with 15 bases lying between them. CDR3 coding DNA: TGTGCCAGCAGCCCACAGGGTTTATCGGGAAACACCATATATTTT. Its translation: CASSPQGLSGNTIYF.

This clone was observed a single time. In DNA, the CDR3 is TGTGCCAGCTCACGTCTAATCGAGACAGGGGGCGAAGGAAACACCATATATTTT. It translates to CASSRLIETGGEGNTIYF. The chain carries TRBV18 and TRBJ1-3, with 10 bases fitting TRBD1. V lost 4 bases to trimming and J lost 4 bases; unmatched junction nucleotides: 13. Germline assignment: CDR1 KGHSH and CDR2 LQKENI. The length of the CDR3 is 18 residues.

This chain joins TRBV12-5 and TRBJ1-1, with a weak D call TRBD1 (6 bases). Between the trimmed V and J ends, which lost 4 bases and 11 bases, there was a span of 11 bases. Looked up from germline, CDR1 is LGHNT and CDR2 is FRNRAP. This CDR3 region has 11 residues. CDR3 bases: TGTGCTAGTGGTTGGGGGGGCCGGGCTTTCTTT. This encodes CASGWGGRAFF. Full variable domain (rest looked up from reference TRBV12-5 and TRBJ1-1): DARVTQTPRHKVTEMGQEVTMRCQPILGHNTVFWYRQTMMQGLELLAYFRNRAPLDDSGMPKDRFSAEMPDATLATLKIQPSEPRDSAVYFCASGWGGRAFFGQGTRLTVV.

The J gene is TRBJ2-7, the V gene TRBV5-1; D is possibly TRBD1 (6 bases). The CDR3 has 15 amino acids. The V gene lost 0 bases and the J gene lost 4 bases, with 14 bases spanning the gap. Germline-derived CDR1 and CDR2 are SGHRS and YFSETQ. The CDR3 protein is CASSLATRGEYEQYF. In DNA form, the CDR3 reads TGCGCCAGCAGCTTGGCCACCAGGGGCGAGTACGAGCAGTACTTC.

The chain links TRBV30 to TRBJ1-1; D possibly corresponds to TRBD1 (5 bases). This CDR3 comprises 14 residues. Per germline, CDR1 GTSNPN and CDR2 SVGIG (reference sequence). V was shortened by 5 bases and J by 1 base, with 14 bases between the two germline ends. The CDR3 coding sequence is TGTGCCTGGTTACCCGGACATAAGAACACTGAAGCTTTCTTT. Encoded protein: CAWLPGHKNTEAFF.

The J gene is TRBJ2-1, the V gene TRBV19; unclear D gene. This CDR3 contains 14 residues. The V gene lost 6 bases and the J gene lost 0 bases, with 9 bases spanning the gap. Germline-derived CDR1 and CDR2 are LNHDA and SQIVND (reference sequence). The CDR3 bases are TGTGCCAGTAGGGAGTTGAGCTCCTACAATGAGCAGTTCTTC. Its translation: CASRELSSYNEQFF.

This chain uses TRBV28 with TRBJ1-5; D unresolved. V dropped 5 bases and J dropped 5 bases, with 16 bases sitting between them. This CDR3 spans 15 amino acids. CDR1 and CDR2 from the germline V gene are MDHEN and SYDVKM. The CDR3 DNA reads TGTGCCAGCAGTCTGGACTCGCCAAGGGATCAGCCCCAGCATTTT. It translates to CASSLDSPRDQPQHF.